The T cell receptor (beta chain) described here comes from a study of blood T cell repertoires in COVID-19. Overall study context: PBMCs, B-cell-depleted T cells, or T cells were the source of the cDNA or gDNA that made up the material.

As originally analysed: Amplification of reference gene primers provided the estimated nucleated cell counts. Sequenced by immunoSEQ multiplex PCR; TCRdb stores in-frame clones only, minus some. V and J calls and clone size are those listed in that table; D and trimming were worked out from the DNA. There are about 330,000 clones in the sample; around 89% occur only once, and 4% lies in the top ten. The count of this clone is one. Per germline, CDR1 MNHEY and CDR2 SVGAGI. With 6 bases removed from V and 11 bases from J, the gap between germline ends came to 14 bases. CDR3 length equals 13 residues. Sequenced input: peripheral blood. This rearrangement joins TRBV6-5 to TRBJ1-6; tentative D call: TRBD1 (5 bases). The clonotype comes from a woman aged 45-60 years with active or convalescent COVID-19. CDR3: CASRDRSAPPLHF. Here the CDR3 DNA reads TGTGCCAGCAGAGACAGATCTGCACCACCCCTCCACTTT.